These 25 T cell receptor beta chains were sequenced from one sample in a study of shared clonotypes between healthy human individuals. Data came from immunoSEQ multiplex PCR; TCRdb stores just in-frame clones and leaves some out. The repertoire consists of 110,000 or so clones, with more than 65% occurring once and the leading ten covering roughly 22%. What was sequenced was memory CD8+ T cells sorted from blood. Subset in this sample: CD45RO+ cells pooled with CCR7-negative TemRA cells. The receptor set was obtained from a woman in her thirties in good health.

This chain joins TRBV2 and TRBJ2-2; 10 bases fit TRBD2. Germline V gene data show CDR1 as SNHLY and CDR2 as FYNNEI. The CDR3 runs to 17 residues. Trimming at V came to 3 bases and at J to 6 bases, leaving 10 bases not matched to a gene. The CDR3, as DNA: TGTGCCAGCAGTGACGGGCTAGCGGGAGTGAAGTCCGGGGAGCTGTTTTTT. Its protein is CASSDGLAGVKSGELFF. Using reference TRBV2 and TRBJ2-2 for the parts outside the CDR3, the full variable domain is EPEVTQTPSHQVTQMGQEVILRCVPISNHLYFYWYRQILGQKVEFLVSFYNNEISEKSEIFDDQFSVERPDGSNFTLKIRSTKLEDSAMYFCASSDGLAGVKSGELFFGEGSRLTVL.

This clone came up once. The gene calls are TRBV4-1 and TRBJ1-2; D unclear. The CDR3 runs 14 residues. CDR1 is MGHRA, CDR2 YSYEKL, per germline. The germline V and J ends were trimmed by 0 bases and 4 bases, with 9 bases remaining between them. As DNA, the CDR3 is TGCGCCAGCAGCCAAGATAGCGGTACCTATGGCTACACCTTC. This gives the protein CASSQDSGTYGYTF.

This clone appeared many times. This sequence joins TRBV21-1 and TRBJ2-5; the DNA was not compared with TRBD1, the D call given in the table. TRBV21-1 is designated a pseudogene. This CDR3 region has 12 residues. The CDR3 sequence is CASSETGETQYF. The CDR3 coding sequence is TGTGCCAGCAGCGAGACAGGGGAGACCCAGTACTTC.

V usage is TRBV10-3 and J usage is TRBJ2-2; the D gene is possibly TRBD2 (6 bases). This CDR3 spans 14 amino acids. The ends were cut back, 6 bases at V and 7 bases at J, with 15 bases in the middle. Germline values: CDR1 ENHRY, CDR2 SYGVKD. CDR3 sequence (DNA): TGTGCCATCAGGCGGGACGAAGCGGACGGGGAGCTGTTTTTT. Protein sequence: CAIRRDEADGELFF.

This clone was observed a handful of times. J is TRBJ2-3 and V is TRBV4-2, with D perhaps given as TRBD1 or TRBD2 (5 bases each). Per germline, CDR1 LGHNA and CDR2 YNFKEQ. The CDR3 extends over 17 amino acids. The V end was cut by 3 bases, the J end by 4 bases, with 20 bases between. DNA for the CDR3: TGTGCCAGCAGCCAGGGTGCCTGGGAGACAGCGGCAGATACGCAGTATTTT. As protein: CASSQGAWETAADTQYF.

This chain links TRBV29-1 with TRBJ2-2; 8 bases fit TRBD1. Looked up from germline, CDR1 is SQVTM and CDR2 is ANQGSEA. This CDR3 is built from 15 residues. V lost 6 bases and J lost 3; bases outside the gene matches: 9. CDR3: CSVAGQGWDTGELFF. The CDR3 DNA follows: TGCAGCGTCGCTGGACAGGGTTGGGACACCGGGGAGCTGTTTTTT.

This chain uses TRBV9 with TRBJ2-2; D call uncertain. The V gene's germline CDR1 is SGDLS and CDR2 YYNGEE. The CDR3 consists of 11 residues. V was cut by 2 bases and J by 8 bases, with 4 bases left in between. The CDR3 DNA reads as TGTGCCAGCAGCGTCCCGGGGGAGCTGTTTTTT. Translated, it gives CASSVPGELFF.

J is TRBJ2-5 and V is TRBV9, with a tentative D call TRBD2 (6 bases). The DNA end is more similar to TRBJ2-7, so the J call may be wrong. CDR3 length: 14 residues. From germline, CDR1 is SGDLS and CDR2 YYNGEE. The CDR3 coding sequence is TGTGCCAGCAGCATTAGCGGCGACTCCTACGAGCAGTACTTC. The encoded protein is CASSISGDSYEQYF.

The count of this clone is one. The J gene is TRBJ1-5, the V gene TRBV6-6, with TRBD1 identical over 11 bases. Germline V gene lookup returns CDR1 MNHNY and CDR2 SVGAGI (reference sequence). Germline trimming cut 6 bases from V and 4 bases from J; bases unmatched to any gene: 5. CDR3 length equals 15 residues. The CDR3 is CASSRGQGGNQPQHF. CDR3 DNA sequence: TGTGCCAGCAGCAGGGGACAGGGGGGAAATCAGCCCCAGCATTTT.

This rearrangement joins TRBV2 to TRBJ1-1; D is uncertain. The CDR3 length is 18 residues. Trimming left V 0 bases short and J 3 bases short, with 20 bases between. In germline, CDR1 is SNHLY, CDR2 FYNNEI. The CDR3 sequence: CASSEAHVDFSGYTEAFF. The CDR3, as DNA: TGTGCCAGCAGTGAAGCGCACGTGGATTTTAGTGGTTACACTGAAGCTTTCTTT.

Turning to this clone: A far bigger clonotype differs at one base, so this is likely a read error. The V and J genes are TRBV7-9 and TRBJ2-7; a possible D gene is TRBD2 (6 bases). V lost 1 base, J lost 4 bases, and 17 bases lay in between. This CDR3 comprises 16 residues. CDR1 SEHNR and CDR2 FQNEAQ come from the germline V gene (reference sequence). The CDR3 nucleotides read TGTGCCAGCAGCTTAGATAGCGGCCGAATATTTTACGAGCAGTACTTC. Its translation is CASSLDSGRIFYEQYF.

This sequence joins TRBV5-4 and TRBJ2-2; 13 bases are a match to TRBD2. V lost 3 bases and J lost 5; bases outside the gene matches: 4. Germline values: CDR1 SGHNT, CDR2 YYREEE (reference sequence). This CDR3 contains 16 residues. DNA for the CDR3: TGTGCCAGCAGCTGGACTAGCGGGAGCGTGACCGGGGAGCTGTTTTTT. This sequence encodes CASSWTSGSVTGELFF.

This chain joins TRBV25-1 and TRBJ2-5; TRBD1 might be the D (6 bases). The germline V and J ends were trimmed by 4 bases and 3 bases, with 15 bases remaining between them. The CDR3 is made up of 15 amino acids. The germline V gene has CDR1 MGHDK and CDR2 SYGVNS. The CDR3 nucleotides are TGTGCCAGCAGTGGAACCAGGGACAAAGAAGAGACCCAGTACTTC. It encodes CASSGTRDKEETQYF. The full variable domain, completed using reference TRBV25-1 and TRBJ2-5, is EADIYQTPRYLVIGTGKKITLECSQTMGHDKMYWYQQDPGMELHLIHYSYGVNSTEKGDLSSESTVSRIRTEHFPLTLESARPSHTSQYLCASSGTRDKEETQYFGPGTRLLVL.

There are many counts of this clone. The gene calls are TRBV25-1 and TRBJ2-7; 10 bases match TRBD2. With V trimmed by 3 bases and J by 0 bases, 8 bases remained unmatched. Germline CDR1 reads MGHDK; CDR2 reads SYGVNS. This CDR3 has 17 amino acids. The chain's CDR3 is CASSDLHPSGSSYEQYF. The CDR3 coding sequence is TGTGCCAGCAGTGACTTACACCCTAGCGGGAGCTCCTACGAGCAGTACTTC.

This clone was seen ten or more times. The rearrangement uses TRBV9 and TRBJ2-1; 7 positions match TRBD2. V shed 1 base, J shed 8 bases, and the junction held 6 bases outside the gene matches. In germline, CDR1 is SGDLS, CDR2 YYNGEE. This CDR3 contains 14 residues. This CDR3 reads CASSVSGKLDEQFF. CDR3 in DNA: TGTGCCAGCAGCGTAAGCGGGAAGCTTGATGAGCAGTTCTTC.

This chain joins TRBV18 and TRBJ1-2; D ambiguous. Germline V gene lookup returns CDR1 KGHSH and CDR2 LQKENI. Trimming shortened V by 0 bases and J by 0 bases, and 8 bases separated the two germline ends. CDR3 size: 15 residues. Here the CDR3 DNA reads TGTGCCAGCTCACCACCAGAAATCACTAACTATGGCTACACCTTC. Translated: CASSPPEITNYGYTF.

The chain links TRBV15 to TRBJ2-7, with 7 positions matching TRBD2. This CDR3 spans 12 amino acids. The J segment lost 9 bases and the V segment lost 5 bases, leaving 7 bases of the junction unmatched. CDR1 and CDR2 (germline): LNHNV, YYDKDF (reference sequence). CDR3 sequence: CATSGSSGTQYF. CDR3 sequence (DNA): TGTGCCACCAGCGGTTCTAGCGGAACGCAGTACTTC.

V and J are TRBV5-4 and TRBJ2-2, with D tentatively TRBD2 (5 bases). The CDR3 sequence is 15 residues long. The ends were cut back, 0 bases at V and 4 bases at J, with 10 bases in the middle. The V gene's germline CDR1 is SGHNT and CDR2 YYREEE (reference sequence). The CDR3 loop reads CASSLEPGSTGELFF. DNA for the CDR3: TGTGCCAGCAGCTTGGAACCGGGGTCCACCGGGGAGCTGTTTTTT.

J is TRBJ1-2 and V is TRBV4-1, with a weak D call TRBD1 (5 bases). Trimming took off 0 bases at V and 0 bases at J, with 17 bases between the two ends. CDR3 length: 18 amino acids. Germline CDR1 MGHRA, CDR2 YSYEKL. The CDR3 here is CASSQDASSGAANYGYTF. The CDR3 region has the DNA TGCGCCAGCAGCCAAGATGCGTCCAGCGGGGCGGCTAACTATGGCTACACCTTC.

The chain employs TRBV7-6 and TRBJ2-2; D remains ambiguous. Per the germline V gene, CDR1 is SGHVS and CDR2 is FNYEAQ. This CDR3 is built from 13 residues. Trimming took off 5 bases at V and 3 bases at J, with 7 bases between the two ends. The CDR3 DNA sequence: TGTGCCAGCAGCCCCATGGACACCGGGGAGCTGTTTTTT. Translating it yields CASSPMDTGELFF. Looking up the rest from reference TRBV7-6 and TRBJ2-2 gives the full variable domain: GAGVSQSPRYKVTKRGQDVALRCDPISGHVSLYWYRQALGQGPEFLTYFNYEAQQDKSGLPNDRFSAERPEGSISTLTIQRTEQRDSAMYRCASSPMDTGELFFGEGSRLTVL.

The J gene is TRBJ2-6, the V gene TRBV29-1, with 14 bases identical to TRBD2. Germline CDR1 is SQVTM and CDR2 is ANQGSEA. This CDR3 spans 15 amino acids. Germline trimming cut 3 bases from V and 13 bases from J; bases unmatched to any gene: 8. The CDR3 here is CSVEGLAGAGGVLTF. CDR3 DNA sequence: TGCAGCGTTGAGGGACTAGCGGGAGCCGGCGGGGTCCTGACTTTC.

The CDR3 sequence: CASRDQMAGLTRETQYF. Written as DNA, the CDR3 is TGTGCCAGCAGAGACCAAATGGCGGGACTAACCCGGGAGACCCAGTACTTC. The V and J genes are TRBV7-2 and TRBJ2-5, with TRBD2 matching 7 bases. From germline, CDR1 is SGHTA and CDR2 FQGNSA. The CDR3 runs 17 residues. Trimming cost V 6 bases and J 5 bases; bases outside gene matches: 18.

For the CDR3, the DNA is TGTGCCAGCAGTCCGGACTTGTATAGCAATCAGCCCCAGCATTTT. This codes for CASSPDLYSNQPQHF. The rearrangement joins TRBV13 to TRBJ1-5; D is undetermined. The V and J ends lost 6 bases and 0 bases respectively, with 12 bases between them. The CDR3 runs 15 residues. The germline CDR1 and CDR2 sequences are PRHDT and FYEKMQ (reference sequence).

The genes are TRBV27 and TRBJ2-3; 12 bases are shared with TRBD2. The CDR3 consists of 15 residues. Losses at the gene ends were 3 bases for V and 5 bases for J; bases not matched to a gene: 3. The germline CDR1 and CDR2 sequences are MNHEY and SMNVEV (reference sequence). The CDR3 sequence: CASSFGLAGIDTQYF. CDR3 DNA: TGTGCCAGCAGTTTTGGACTAGCGGGGATAGATACGCAGTATTTT.

The CDR3 nucleotides are TGTGCCAGCAGTTCGACAGGCCAGGGGGAAAAACTGTTTTTT. Its translation is CASSSTGQGEKLFF. J is TRBJ1-4 and V is TRBV28, with D maybe TRBD1 (6 bases). The CDR3 is made up of 14 amino acids. Trimming stripped 4 bases from V and 8 bases from J, with 14 bases between. CDR1 is MDHEN and CDR2 is SYDVKM in the germline V gene.